This entry lists 21 T cell receptor beta chains sequenced from one sample in a study of T cells in Graves' hyperthyroidism and ophthalmopathy. It was RNA transcripts that yielded the amplified TCR beta CDR3 regions. During a first-round RT-PCR of the TCR CDR3, the HTBI primer set was used. In TCRdb, the multiplex PCR reads were re-called with MiXCR into one record per CDR3 protein. The sample lists a few hundred thousand distinct CDR3 sequences, around 16% occurring once. The sequenced material came from blood. The source of these receptors is a woman between 18 and 29 years old with Graves' hyperthyroidism.

In this sample, this clonotype turned up many times. The rearrangement joins TRBV28 to TRBJ1-2, with no clear D. The length of the CDR3 is 11 residues. V was trimmed by 6 bases and J by 6 bases, leaving 8 bases between them. The V gene's germline CDR1 is MDHEN and CDR2 SYDVKM. The CDR3: CASSRTNGYTF. In DNA, the CDR3 is TGTGCCAGCAGCCGTACAAATGGCTACACCTTC.

This clonotype turned up a few times. The chain couples TRBV4-3 to TRBJ2-7; no definite D call. This CDR3 contains 13 residues. Germline V gene sequence: CDR1 LGHNA, CDR2 YSLEER. Trimming stripped 0 bases from V and 1 base from J, with 4 bases between. For the CDR3, the DNA is TGCGCCAGCAGCCAAGACCGATCCTACGAGCAGTACTTC. Its translation: CASSQDRSYEQYF.

The V gene is TRBV12-3 or TRBV12-4, the J gene TRBJ1-6; maybe TRBD1 (5 bases). Trimming left V 5 bases short and J 10 bases short, with 18 bases between. This CDR3 is 15 amino acids long. The CDR3 sequence is CASSPGTGMESPLHF. The CDR3 coding sequence is TGTGCCAGCAGTCCCGGGACTGGGATGGAATCACCCCTCCACTTT.

The chain recombines TRBV9 with TRBJ2-7, with no clear D. V lost 4 bases and J lost 4, with 12 bases in between. CDR1 SGDLS and CDR2 YYNGEE come from the germline V gene. The CDR3 extends over 13 amino acids. CDR3 amino acids: CASSPVDGYEQYF. In DNA, the CDR3 is TGTGCCAGCAGCCCGGTGGACGGGTACGAGCAGTACTTC.

The sample holds many counts of this clonotype. The V and J genes are TRBV6-1 and TRBJ2-3; weak D call: TRBD1 (6 bases). Per germline, CDR1 MNHNS and CDR2 SASEGT. V was trimmed by 5 bases and J by 0 bases, leaving 12 bases between them. The CDR3 contains 15 residues. The CDR3 loop reads CASSTLGASTDTQYF. CDR3 in DNA: TGTGCCAGCAGTACCCTGGGGGCTAGCACAGATACGCAGTATTTT.

Ten or more counts support this clonotype. V is TRBV20-1 and J is TRBJ2-3, with TRBD2 matching over 8 bases. Germline-derived CDR1 and CDR2 are DFQATT and SNEGSKA (reference sequence). With V trimmed by 6 bases and J by 0 bases, 8 bases remained unmatched. The CDR3 is 15 residues long. The CDR3 region has the DNA TGCAGTGCCAATCTCCCGGGGGGGAGCACAGATACGCAGTATTTT. It is translated as CSANLPGGSTDTQYF.

This clonotype was picked up many times. The V and J genes are TRBV6-2 or TRBV6-3 and TRBJ1-6; possible D gene TRBD1, 5 bases. V gave up 6 bases and J gave up 5 bases, with 14 bases separating them. CDR1 and CDR2 from the germline V gene are MNHEY and SVGEGT. CDR3 size: 15 residues. The CDR3 region is CASRTGGRHNSPLHF. DNA of the CDR3: TGTGCCAGCAGAACGGGGGGACGGCATAATTCACCCCTCCACTTT.

The table lists this clonotype with a few counts. V usage is TRBV7-6 and J usage is TRBJ2-3; either TRBD1 or TRBD2 may fit D (5 bases each). CDR1 is SGHVS, CDR2 FNYEAQ, per germline. Trimming took 5 bases from V and 0 from J, leaving 18 bases between them. This CDR3 comprises 17 residues. CDR3 sequence reads: CASSRRRDRHSTDTQYF. The CDR3 DNA reads TGTGCCAGCAGCCGGCGTAGGGACCGCCACAGCACAGATACGCAGTATTTT.

This clonotype was seen only a few times. The chain recombines TRBV5-1 with TRBJ1-3, with no clear D. Trimming took 6 bases from V and 3 from J, leaving 4 bases between them. There are 11 residues in the CDR3. Germline V lookup: CDR1 SGHRS, CDR2 YFSETQ. The CDR3 sequence: CASTDGNTIYF. Here the CDR3 DNA reads TGCGCCAGCACCGATGGAAACACCATATATTTT.

This clonotype was counted many times. The chain carries TRBV28 and TRBJ2-1, with TRBD2 matching 10 bases. V lost 6 bases and J lost 4; bases outside the gene matches: 3. Germline V lookup: CDR1 MDHEN, CDR2 SYDVKM. The CDR3 is 14 amino acids. CDR3 nucleotide sequence: TGTGCCAGCAGACCTAGCGGGAGTTACAATGAGCAGTTCTTC. This translates into CASRPSGSYNEQFF.

This clonotype occurred many times. The chain couples TRBV6-5 to TRBJ1-3; the D is unclear. This CDR3 comprises 13 residues. Between the trimmed V and J ends, which lost 0 bases and 2 bases, there was a span of 2 bases. Germline V gives CDR1 MNHEY, CDR2 SVGAGI. CDR3 nucleotide sequence: TGTGCCAGCAGTTACTCGACTGGAAACACCATATATTTT. Translation gives CASSYSTGNTIYF.

This clonotype was found a few times. This rearrangement joins TRBV10-3 to TRBJ1-2; the D is unclear. The V and J ends lost 0 bases and 2 bases respectively, with 13 bases between them. This CDR3 is built from 16 residues. Germline CDR1 is ENHRY and CDR2 is SYGVKD. The CDR3 region is CAISESPFSPNYGYTF. The CDR3 DNA sequence: TGTGCCATCAGTGAGTCCCCTTTTTCGCCGAACTATGGCTACACCTTC.

V is TRBV20-1 and J is TRBJ2-7; D is possibly TRBD2 (5 bases). Looked up from germline, CDR1 is DFQATT and CDR2 is SNEGSKA (reference sequence). The length of the CDR3 is 14 residues. Trimming left V 5 bases short and J 4 bases short, with 18 bases between. CDR3 residues: CSAPRRGIGYEQYF. CDR3 DNA sequence: TGCAGTGCTCCCCGCCGGGGTATCGGATACGAGCAGTACTTC.

This clonotype was observed a handful of times. V usage is TRBV3-1 and J usage is TRBJ2-1, with 11 bases matching TRBD2. Germline trimming cut 3 bases from V and 7 bases from J; bases unmatched to any gene: 8. Germline CDR1 reads LGHDT; CDR2 reads YNNKEL (reference sequence). The CDR3 is 16 residues long. In DNA, the CDR3 is TGTGCCAGCAGCCAGCCGACTAGCGGGGTTACAAATGAGCAGTTCTTC. Translating it yields CASSQPTSGVTNEQFF.

This clonotype was counted at least ten times. The chain recombines TRBV7-9 with TRBJ1-1; D unresolved. V gave up 6 bases and J gave up 0 bases, with 14 bases separating them. Per the germline V gene, CDR1 is SEHNR and CDR2 is FQNEAQ (reference sequence). The CDR3 extends over 15 amino acids. The CDR3 here is CASRWTPPLNTEAFF. As DNA, the CDR3 is TGTGCCAGCAGATGGACTCCTCCCTTGAACACTGAAGCTTTCTTT.

This clonotype was seen ten or more times. The V call is TRBV28, the J call TRBJ1-3; possibly TRBD1 for D (6 bases). The ends were cut back, 1 base at V and 10 bases at J, with 14 bases in the middle. There are 14 residues in the CDR3. The germline V gene has CDR1 MDHEN and CDR2 SYDVKM. The CDR3 DNA follows: TGTGCCAGCAGTTTATATAACAGGGTCACGACCATATATTTT. It encodes CASSLYNRVTTIYF.

The rearrangement links TRBV29-1 to TRBJ1-2; D unresolved. The CDR3 covers 9 residues. Germline lookup yields CDR1 SQVTM and CDR2 ANQGSEA. V lost 3 bases and J 8 bases, leaving 4 bases between the germline ends. DNA of the CDR3: TGCAGCGTTGACCTGGGCTACACCTTC. Translating it yields CSVDLGYTF.

Comment on this clonotype: This clone may be a read error of a much larger clone one base away. The rearrangement links TRBV24-1 to TRBJ2-3, with TRBD2 matching 13 bases. The CDR3 contains 16 residues. The germline CDR1 and CDR2 sequences are KGHDR and SFDVKD. The CDR3 is CVTSWTSGGLSDTQYF. As DNA, the CDR3 is TGTGTCACCAGTTGGACTAGCGGGGGCCTCTCAGATACGCAGTATTTT.

There are a few counts of this clonotype. The chain couples TRBV20-1 to TRBJ1-2; the D is unclear. V was trimmed by 6 bases and J by 6 bases, leaving 14 bases between them. The CDR3 totals 12 residues. Germline V CDR1 and CDR2: DFQATT, SNEGSKA (reference sequence). DNA of the CDR3: TGCAGTGCGCTCAACCGGTGGAATGGCTACACCTTC. Protein: CSALNRWNGYTF.

This clonotype was counted ten times or more. Written as DNA, the CDR3 is TGTGCCAGCTGGGCGGCAGGGGTTTACAATGAGCAGTTCTTC. Protein product: CASWAAGVYNEQFF. The rearrangement joins TRBV28 to TRBJ2-1; D may be TRBD1 (6 bases). The CDR3 loop spans 14 amino acids. V was cut by 8 bases and J by 4 bases, with 15 bases left in between. Germline-derived CDR1 and CDR2 are MDHEN and SYDVKM. Looking up the rest from reference TRBV28 and TRBJ2-1 gives the full variable domain: DVKVTQSSRYLVKRTGEKVFLECVQDMDHENMFWYRQDPGLGLRLIYFSYDVKMKEKGDIPEGYSVSREKKERFSLILESASTNQTSMYLCASWAAGVYNEQFFGPGTRLTVL.

This clonotype came up many times. The chain links TRBV20-1 to TRBJ1-1; D possibly corresponds to TRBD1 (5 bases). The germline V gene encodes CDR1 DFQATT and CDR2 SNEGSKA (reference sequence). V gave up 2 bases and J gave up 1 base, with 5 bases separating them. The CDR3 runs to 12 residues. The CDR3 loop is CSARRGNTEAFF. Written as DNA, the CDR3 is TGCAGTGCTAGAAGGGGGAACACTGAAGCTTTCTTT.